This TCR beta chain emerged from a study of cytomegalovirus exposure and HLA in healthy donors. Study-wide points: Associated with cytomegalovirus, according to the listing, were around 170 TCR beta chains. There were several of the most significant clusters that appeared linked to common viral pathogens in a later analysis. Because they were indistinguishable, some V segments, including TRBV6-2 and TRBV6-3, were excluded.

PCR was performed using 60 Vbeta and 13 Jbeta primers. Assay: immunoSEQ multiplex PCR; the TCRdb copy retains only in-frame clones and omits some. The sample includes over 150,000 clones, under 90% of them seen just once. The V gene's germline CDR1 is SSHAT and CDR2 FNYEAQ (reference sequence). The CDR3 covers 14 residues. This clone appeared a single time. Its antigen remains unknown. One junction end does not reproduce the germline sequence, and a read error may be involved. The source material was PBMCs. This chain connects TRBV7-7 to TRBJ2-3, with D possibly matching TRBD1 (5 bases). The TCR comes from a man aged 18 to 29 in good health and CMV-seronegative. The CDR3 region has the DNA TGTGCTAGCAGCGACAGTGCTAGCACAGATACGCAGTATTTT. This gives the protein CASSDSASTDTQYF. Complete variable domain (other parts from reference TRBV7-7 and TRBJ2-3): GAGVSQSPRYKVTKRGQDVTLRCDPISSHATLYWYQQALGQGPEFLTYFNYEAQPDKSGLPSDRFSAERPEGSISTLTIQRTEQRDSAMYRCASSDSASTDTQYFGPGTRLTVL.